These T cell receptor beta chains were read from a single sample in a study of blood T cell repertoires in COVID-19. Clones were read by immunoSEQ multiplex PCR, and TCRdb kept only the in-frame ones, dropping some. The repertoire has roughly 80,000 clones, around 90% of them found once; the top ten carry roughly 5.3%. Sequenced sample: peripheral blood. Receptor source: a woman older than 75 with active or convalescent COVID-19. CDR3s include the opening cysteine and the closing phenylalanine or tryptophan. Each record gives: J gene, V gene, D gene, CDR3 DNA, CDR3 protein. D genes are given only for firm matches.

TRBJ2-1 TRBV4-3 TRBD2 TGCGCCAGCAGCCAAACTAGCGGGACTTGGAATGAGCAGTTCTTC CASSQTSGTWNEQFF
TRBJ2-3 TRBV19 . TGTGCCAGTAGTATCGGTCAACGGACAGATACGCAGTATTTT CASSIGQRTDTQYF
TRBJ1-1 TRBV28 TRBD1 TGTGCCAGCAGTCTTGTGGGACAGAAAGCTTTCTTT CASSLVGQKAFF
TRBJ1-3 TRBV29-1 TRBD1 TGCAGCGTCCCACAGGGGAACACCATATATTTT CSVPQGNTIYF
TRBJ2-2 TRBV3-1/TRBV3-2 TRBD2 TGTGCCAGCAGCCAACCGGGACTAGCCTACGGGGAGCTGTTTTTT CASSQPGLAYGELFF
TRBJ2-4 TRBV7-8 TRBD2 TGTGCCAGCAGCTTGTTAAACATGATACCAGCGGGGGGACAAAAAAACATTCAGTACTTC CASSLLNMIPAGGQKNIQYF
TRBJ2-1 TRBV20-1 . TGCAGTGCTAGCCGCTACAATGAGCAGTTCTTC CSASRYNEQFF
TRBJ2-1 TRBV28 . TGTGCCAGCAGAGTTAGCTACAATGAGCAGTTCTTC CASRVSYNEQFF
TRBJ1-5 TRBV19 TRBD1 TGTGCCAGTACGTTGGACAGGGATTTTCAGCCCCAGCATTTT CASTLDRDFQPQHF
TRBJ2-2 TRBV4-2 TRBD2 TGTGCCAGCAGCCCAAGATTTGATGGGAGGGCGAACACCGGGGAGCTGTTTTTT CASSPRFDGRANTGELFF
TRBJ2-5 TRBV6-1 . TGTGCCAGCAGTGACAATATGTACGGGGATATCGGGGAGACCCAGTACTTC CASSDNMYGDIGETQYF
TRBJ1-6 TRBV19 . TGTGCCAGTAGACTAGGTGGGATCTATAATTCACCCCTCCACTTT CASRLGGIYNSPLHF
TRBJ1-2 TRBV5-1 . TGCGCCAGCAGCTTGGCGGGTAAAGGGAGTAGTACCTATGGCTACACCTTC CASSLAGKGSSTYGYTF
TRBJ2-5 TRBV6-5 TRBD2 TGTGCCAGCAGCCGGACTAGCGCCCAAGAGACCCAGTACTTC CASSRTSAQETQYF
TRBJ1-4 TRBV7-9 . TGTGCCAGCAGCTTAGATCTGGGAGAGAAACTGTTTTTT CASSLDLGEKLFF
TRBJ2-7 TRBV5-5 TRBD2 TGTGCCAGCAGCCCCCGACTAGCGGGCTACTACGAGCAGTACTTC CASSPRLAGYYEQYF